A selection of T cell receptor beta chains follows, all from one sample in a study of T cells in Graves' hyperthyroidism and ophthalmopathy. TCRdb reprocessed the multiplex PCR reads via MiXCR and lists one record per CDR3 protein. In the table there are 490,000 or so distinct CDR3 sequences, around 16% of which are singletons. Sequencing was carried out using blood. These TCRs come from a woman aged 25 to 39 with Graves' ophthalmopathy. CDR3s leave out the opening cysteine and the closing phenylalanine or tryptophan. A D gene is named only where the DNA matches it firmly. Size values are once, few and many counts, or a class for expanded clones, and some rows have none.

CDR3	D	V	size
ASSAVGGWYGYT	TRBD1	TRBV9	.
SARDGRDSYEQY	TRBD2	TRBV20-1	.
ASSPPSGSGYT	.	TRBV18	many
ASSRQASTDTQY	.	TRBV28	many
ASSSTRLAGELF	.	TRBV5-1	many
ASSPTSGGRADTQY	TRBD2	TRBV5-1	many
ASSQWAPYYEQY	.	TRBV14	.
ATSRDSGSLNEQF	.	TRBV15	many
SPRGQGNTEAF	TRBD1	TRBV20-1	.
SASRSGKTYEQY	.	TRBV20-1	many
ASRVGVTGELF	.	TRBV27	.
ASSLNLAGGQGTQY	TRBD2	TRBV4-3	.
SVEDPTSGTGETQY	TRBD2	TRBV29-1	.
ASSVLVAGLDEQF	TRBD2	TRBV9	many
ASSGYRDNEQY	.	TRBV3-1	.
ASSSVSSGSTPTTGELF	TRBD2	TRBV7-9	many
ASSLVGATSYNEQF	.	TRBV28	.
ASSPLLTGELF	.	TRBV18	few
ASSYGQIPGDGYT	.	TRBV6-6	many
ASSNLAGVETQY	TRBD2	TRBV7-2	many
ASSFRPETLYNEQF	.	TRBV11-2	.
SVGHLAKNIQY	.	TRBV20-1	.
SASPRLAGVGGYDEQF	TRBD2	TRBV20-1	many
ATKTGLGTGELF	TRBD1	TRBV7-2	.
ASSQESGGADTQY	.	TRBV4-3	many
ASSVGGSEKLF	.	TRBV5-8	few
ASSIWTANEYTEAF	.	TRBV19	once
ASSLNRREQY	.	TRBV28	many
ASRFGRLAKNIQY	.	TRBV6-2/TRBV6-3	.
ASSYDLAGAQETQY	TRBD2	TRBV6-9	.
ASRQRGFGYT	.	TRBV28	many
SARDLQGTGNTIY	.	TRBV20-1	.
ASSLTSLRRSFQETQY	.	TRBV28	few
ASSLLQGASSEQY	TRBD1	TRBV12-3/TRBV12-4	.
ASTDGYEQF	.	TRBV6-1	many
ASKQGTGYTGELF	TRBD1	TRBV6-4	.